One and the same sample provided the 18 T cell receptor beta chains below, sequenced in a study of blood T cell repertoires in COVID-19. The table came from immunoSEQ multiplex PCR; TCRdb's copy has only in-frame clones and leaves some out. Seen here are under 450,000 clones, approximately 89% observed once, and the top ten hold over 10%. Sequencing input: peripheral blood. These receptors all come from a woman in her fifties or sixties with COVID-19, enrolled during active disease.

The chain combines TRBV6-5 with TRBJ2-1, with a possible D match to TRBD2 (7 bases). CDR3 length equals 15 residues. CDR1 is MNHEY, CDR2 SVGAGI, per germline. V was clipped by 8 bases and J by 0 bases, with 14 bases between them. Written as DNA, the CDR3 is TGTGCCAGCGGGGGGGCATACAGCTCCTACAATGAGCAGTTCTTC. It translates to CASGGAYSSYNEQFF.

Here the CDR3 reads CAISPGQGSNQPQHF. Here the CDR3 DNA reads TGTGCCATCAGTCCGGGACAGGGTAGCAATCAGCCCCAGCATTTT. The rearrangement links TRBV10-3 to TRBJ1-5, with 9 bases matching TRBD1. V was clipped by 5 bases and J by 0 bases; unmatched bases: 2. Germline CDR1 and CDR2: ENHRY and SYGVKD. The CDR3 is 15 residues long.

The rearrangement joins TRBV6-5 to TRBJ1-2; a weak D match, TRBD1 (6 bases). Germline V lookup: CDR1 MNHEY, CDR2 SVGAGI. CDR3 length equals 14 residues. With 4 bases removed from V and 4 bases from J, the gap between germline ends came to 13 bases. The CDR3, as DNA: TGTGCCAGCAGTTCGAACAGGGCAGGCTATGGCTACACCTTC. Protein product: CASSSNRAGYGYTF.

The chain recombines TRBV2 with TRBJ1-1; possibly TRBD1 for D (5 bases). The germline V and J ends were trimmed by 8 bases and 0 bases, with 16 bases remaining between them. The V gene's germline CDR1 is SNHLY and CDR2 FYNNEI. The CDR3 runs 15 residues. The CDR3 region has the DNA TGTGCCAGCGTATCACGAACAGGCTTGAACACTGAAGCTTTCTTT. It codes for CASVSRTGLNTEAFF.

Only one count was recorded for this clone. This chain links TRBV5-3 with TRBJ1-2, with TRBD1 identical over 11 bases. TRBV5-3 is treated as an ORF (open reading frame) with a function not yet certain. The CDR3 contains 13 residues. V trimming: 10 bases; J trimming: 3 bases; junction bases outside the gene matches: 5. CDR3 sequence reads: CAGGQGADYGYTF. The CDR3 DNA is TGTGCCGGTGGACAGGGGGCAGACTATGGCTACACCTTC.

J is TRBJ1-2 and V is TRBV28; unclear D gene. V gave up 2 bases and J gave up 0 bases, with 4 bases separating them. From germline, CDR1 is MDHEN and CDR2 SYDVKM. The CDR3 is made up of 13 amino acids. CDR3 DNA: TGTGCCAGCAGTTTAGTAACTAACTATGGCTACACCTTC. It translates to CASSLVTNYGYTF.

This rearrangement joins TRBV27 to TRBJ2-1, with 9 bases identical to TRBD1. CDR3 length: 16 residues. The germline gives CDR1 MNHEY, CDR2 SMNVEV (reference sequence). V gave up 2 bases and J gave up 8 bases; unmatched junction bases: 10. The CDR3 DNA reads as TGTGCCAGCAGTTTAGTACCGGGACAGGGTTACTATGAGCAGTTCTTC. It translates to CASSLVPGQGYYEQFF.

CDR3 amino acids: CASSLGAGDPGEQYF. In nucleotides, the CDR3 is TGTGCCAGCAGCTTAGGGGCAGGGGACCCTGGGGAGCAGTACTTC. The chain couples TRBV7-8 to TRBJ2-7; perhaps TRBD1 as D (6 bases). Germline assignment: CDR1 SGHVS and CDR2 FQNEAQ. The CDR3 is 15 residues long. The ends were cut back, 1 base at V and 7 bases at J, with 17 bases in the middle.

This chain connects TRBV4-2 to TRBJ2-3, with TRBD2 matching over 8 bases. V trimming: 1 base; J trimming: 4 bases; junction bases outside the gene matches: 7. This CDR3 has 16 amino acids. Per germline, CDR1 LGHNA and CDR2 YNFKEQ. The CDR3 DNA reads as TGTGCCAGCAGCCAAGCCGGGGGGGGAGCCGCAGATACGCAGTATTTT. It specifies CASSQAGGGAADTQYF.

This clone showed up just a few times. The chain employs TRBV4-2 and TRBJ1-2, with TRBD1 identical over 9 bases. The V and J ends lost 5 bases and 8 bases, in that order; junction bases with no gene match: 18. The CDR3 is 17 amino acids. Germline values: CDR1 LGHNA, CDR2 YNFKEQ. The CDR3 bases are TGTGCCAGCAGCGCTCCAACCGGGACAGGGAGCGGTGACGGCTACACCTTC. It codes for CASSAPTGTGSGDGYTF.

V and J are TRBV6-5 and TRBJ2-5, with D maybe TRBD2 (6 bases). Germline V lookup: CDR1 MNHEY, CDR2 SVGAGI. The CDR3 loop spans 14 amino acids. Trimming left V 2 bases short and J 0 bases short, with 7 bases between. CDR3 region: CASSYGGNQETQYF. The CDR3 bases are TGTGCCAGCAGTTACGGGGGGAACCAAGAGACCCAGTACTTC.

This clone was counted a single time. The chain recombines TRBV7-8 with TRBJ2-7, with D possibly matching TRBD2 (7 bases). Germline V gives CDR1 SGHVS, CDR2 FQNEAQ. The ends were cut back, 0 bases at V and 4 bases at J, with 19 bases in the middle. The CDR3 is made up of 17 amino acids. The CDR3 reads CASSLAPRRGAGYEQYF. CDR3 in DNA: TGTGCCAGCAGCTTAGCCCCCAGACGGGGGGCGGGATACGAGCAGTACTTC.

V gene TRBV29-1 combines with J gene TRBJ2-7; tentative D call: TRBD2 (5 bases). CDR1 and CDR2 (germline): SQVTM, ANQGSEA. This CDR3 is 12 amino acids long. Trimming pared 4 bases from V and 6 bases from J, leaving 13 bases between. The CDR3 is CSVGGPRGEQYF. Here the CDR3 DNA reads TGCAGCGTTGGAGGGCCCCGGGGCGAGCAGTACTTC.

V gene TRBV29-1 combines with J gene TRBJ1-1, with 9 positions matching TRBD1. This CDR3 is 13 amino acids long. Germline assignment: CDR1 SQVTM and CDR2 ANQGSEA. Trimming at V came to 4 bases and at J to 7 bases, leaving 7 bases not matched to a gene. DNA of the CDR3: TGCAGCGTTGGGGACAGGGTCGAGGGTGAAGCTTTCTTT. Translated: CSVGDRVEGEAFF.

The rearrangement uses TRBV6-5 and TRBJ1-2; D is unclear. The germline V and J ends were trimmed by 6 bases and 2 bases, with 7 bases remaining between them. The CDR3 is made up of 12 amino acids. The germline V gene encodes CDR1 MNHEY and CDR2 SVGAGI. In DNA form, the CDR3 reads TGTGCCAGCAGACCGGGGAACTATGGCTACACCTTC. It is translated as CASRPGNYGYTF.

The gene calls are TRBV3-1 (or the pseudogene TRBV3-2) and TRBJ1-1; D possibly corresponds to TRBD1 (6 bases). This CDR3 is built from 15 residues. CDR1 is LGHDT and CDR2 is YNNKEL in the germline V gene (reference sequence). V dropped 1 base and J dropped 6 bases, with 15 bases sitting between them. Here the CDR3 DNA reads TGTGCCAGCAGCCAAGGATTTACAGGGATACCTGAAGCTTTCTTT. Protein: CASSQGFTGIPEAFF.

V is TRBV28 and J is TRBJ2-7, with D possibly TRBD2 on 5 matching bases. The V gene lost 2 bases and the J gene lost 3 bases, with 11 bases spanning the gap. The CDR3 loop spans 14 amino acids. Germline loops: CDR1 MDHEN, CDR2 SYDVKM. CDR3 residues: CASSLVPGGYEQYF. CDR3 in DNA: TGTGCCAGCAGTTTAGTGCCAGGAGGCTACGAGCAGTACTTC.

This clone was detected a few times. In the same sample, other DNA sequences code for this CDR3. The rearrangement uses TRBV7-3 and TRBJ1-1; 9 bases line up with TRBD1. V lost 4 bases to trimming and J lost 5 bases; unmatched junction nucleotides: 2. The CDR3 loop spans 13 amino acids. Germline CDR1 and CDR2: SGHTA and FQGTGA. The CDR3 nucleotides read TGTGCCAGCAGCTCACAGGGGGCAACTGAAGCTTTCTTT. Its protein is CASSSQGATEAFF.